One and the same sample provided the 18 T cell receptor beta chains below, sequenced in a study of beta chain features in type 1 diabetes. Expressed TCRB transcripts were sequenced because the entire RNA isolate underwent reverse transcription. The method was immunoSEQ multiplex PCR; TCRdb's version includes in-frame clones alone and lacks a portion of them. The table lists under 500,000 clones, approximately 31% of them singletons. Sequenced input: naive CD4+ T cells from blood. These receptors all stem from a man aged 18 to 29 in good health.

This chain uses TRBV2 with TRBJ2-6; D call uncertain. This CDR3 spans 15 amino acids. The V gene's germline CDR1 is SNHLY and CDR2 FYNNEI. Deletions cut 2 bases from V and 0 bases from J, with 5 bases between. CDR3 bases: TGTGCCAGCAGTGAAATAGGCTCTGGGGCCAACGTCCTGACTTTC. Amino acid sequence: CASSEIGSGANVLTF. Full variable domain (missing parts from reference TRBV2 and TRBJ2-6): EPEVTQTPSHQVTQMGQEVILRCVPISNHLYFYWYRQILGQKVEFLVSFYNNEISEKSEIFDDQFSVERPDGSNFTLKIRSTKLEDSAMYFCASSEIGSGANVLTFGAGSRLTVL.

This clone was detected a few times. The rearrangement links TRBV5-1 to TRBJ2-1; 7 nucleotides agree with TRBD2. V was clipped by 4 bases and J by 4 bases; unmatched bases: 11. Per germline, CDR1 SGHRS and CDR2 YFSETQ. This CDR3 region has 16 residues. CDR3 sequence: CASSPAVTSEYNEQFF. The CDR3 nucleotides read TGCGCCAGCAGCCCCGCTGTCACTAGCGAATACAATGAGCAGTTCTTC.

The gene calls are TRBV29-1 and TRBJ2-3; 7 bases agree with TRBD2. Trimming took 7 bases from V and 5 from J; bases not matched to a gene: 3. Germline CDR1 is SQVTM and CDR2 is ANQGSEA. CDR3 length equals 11 residues. The CDR3 reads CSARTRDTQYF. CDR3 coding DNA: TGCAGCGCCAGGACTAGAGATACGCAGTATTTT.

This clone was detected a few times. The J gene is TRBJ2-1, the V gene TRBV7-2; D possibly corresponds to TRBD1 (6 bases). The CDR3 has 13 residues. Per germline, CDR1 SGHTA and CDR2 FQGNSA. V lost 1 base, J lost 12 bases, and 13 bases lay in between. CDR3 region: CASSLGQGRMQFF. The CDR3 DNA reads TGTGCCAGCAGCTTAGGGCAGGGGAGAATGCAGTTCTTC.

The rearrangement links TRBV6-6 to TRBJ2-3; 9 bases fit TRBD2. Germline V gives CDR1 MNHNY, CDR2 SVGAGI (reference sequence). The CDR3 has 16 residues. After removal of 5 bases from V and 0 bases from J, the junction contained 6 bases not matched to a gene. The CDR3 is CASSKLTSGSTDTQYF. The CDR3 nucleotides are TGTGCCAGCAGTAAGCTAACTAGCGGGAGCACAGATACGCAGTATTTT.

This clone occurred a few times. The chain uses TRBV7-2 and TRBJ2-6; D tentatively reads TRBD1 or TRBD2 (6 bases each). From germline, CDR1 is SGHTA and CDR2 FQGNSA. V dropped 11 bases and J dropped 2 bases, with 13 bases sitting between them. The CDR3 is 14 residues long. CDR3 nucleotide sequence: TGTGCCCGCGAGGGGGGCGCTGGGGCCAACGTCCTGACTTTC. Its protein is CAREGGAGANVLTF.

This chain joins TRBV29-1 and TRBJ1-1; TRBD1 is a possible D gene (5 bases). Trimming removed 4 bases from V and 2 bases from J, with 11 bases in between. From germline, CDR1 is SQVTM and CDR2 ANQGSEA. The CDR3 covers 13 residues. The DNA of the CDR3 is TGCAGCGTTGGACGGGGCACCAACACTGAAGCTTTCTTT. This sequence encodes CSVGRGTNTEAFF.

In this sample, this clone turned up a few times. CDR3 coding DNA: TGCAGCGTGGGGGTGCTCGGCTACACCTTC. Its translation is CSVGVLGYTF. The genes are TRBV29-1 and TRBJ1-2; D is perhaps TRBD1 (5 bases). This CDR3 has 10 residues. Germline CDR1 reads SQVTM; CDR2 reads ANQGSEA. The V gene lost 6 bases and the J gene lost 8 bases, with 10 bases spanning the gap.

The chain carries TRBV30 and TRBJ2-7; 7 bases fit TRBD1. In germline, CDR1 is GTSNPN, CDR2 SVGIG (reference sequence). V trimming: 7 bases; J trimming: 2 bases; junction bases outside the gene matches: 5. The CDR3 consists of 12 residues. For the CDR3, the DNA is TGTGCCTTGGGGACAGCGGCCTACGAGCAGTACTTC. Translated: CALGTAAYEQYF.

This clone appeared once. This CDR3 reads CASSRIRDGNTEAFF. The DNA for the CDR3 is TGCGCCAGCAGCCGAATTCGGGACGGGAACACTGAAGCTTTCTTT. The chain employs TRBV4-3 and TRBJ1-1; possible D gene TRBD1, 5 bases. The germline gives CDR1 LGHNA, CDR2 YSLEER. Trimming removed 4 bases from V and 1 base from J, with 13 bases in between. There are 15 residues in the CDR3.

The chain joins TRBV15 to TRBJ2-7, with unresolved D. V dropped 1 base and J dropped 7 bases, with 5 bases sitting between them. Germline values: CDR1 LNHNV, CDR2 YYDKDF (reference sequence). CDR3 length: 11 residues. This CDR3 is CATSRGGEQYF. DNA of the CDR3: TGTGCCACCAGCAGAGGAGGAGAGCAGTACTTC.

A single count supports this clone. The rearrangement joins TRBV28 to TRBJ2-7, with TRBD2 matching over 11 bases. Per germline, CDR1 MDHEN and CDR2 SYDVKM. The CDR3 is made up of 18 amino acids. V lost 6 bases to trimming and J lost 0 bases; unmatched junction nucleotides: 13. The CDR3 is CASRLAGGKKSFSYEQYF. CDR3 nucleotide sequence: TGTGCCAGCAGGCTAGCGGGAGGCAAGAAGTCATTCTCCTACGAGCAGTACTTC.

This chain uses TRBV7-2 with TRBJ2-5; 9 nucleotides match TRBD2. The germline gives CDR1 SGHTA, CDR2 FQGNSA. V lost 0 bases, J lost 5 bases, and 7 bases stayed unmatched. There are 16 residues in the CDR3. The CDR3 reads CASSLAASGNEETQYF. DNA for the CDR3: TGTGCCAGCAGCTTAGCGGCTAGCGGGAACGAGGAGACCCAGTACTTC. Complete variable domain (other parts from reference TRBV7-2 and TRBJ2-5): GAGVSQSPSNKVTEKGKDVELRCDPISGHTALYWYRQSLGQGLEFLIYFQGNSAPDKSGLPSDRFSAERTGGSVSTLTIQRTQQEDSAVYLCASSLAASGNEETQYFGPGTRLLVL.

This sequence joins TRBV6-6 and TRBJ1-2; 8 bases match TRBD1. The CDR3 has 13 amino acids. Germline assignment: CDR1 MNHNY and CDR2 SVGAGI (reference sequence). J lost 4 bases, V lost 6 bases, and 4 bases had no gene match. CDR3 in amino acids: CASRAGTGYGYTF. In DNA form, the CDR3 reads TGTGCCAGCAGAGCAGGGACAGGCTATGGCTACACCTTC.

This clone has more than one count but fewer than ten. The rearrangement joins TRBV7-9 to TRBJ2-5; 7 bases align to TRBD1. Trimming at V came to 5 bases and at J to 9 bases, leaving 12 bases not matched to a gene. The CDR3 loop spans 14 amino acids. Germline lookup yields CDR1 SEHNR and CDR2 FQNEAQ (reference sequence). CDR3 in DNA: TGTGCCAGCAGCCATGTGACAGGGCAATGGGCCCAGTACTTC. Its translation: CASSHVTGQWAQYF.

This clone occurred a few times. The chain links TRBV28 to TRBJ2-5; either TRBD1 or TRBD2 may supply D (6 bases each). Between the trimmed V and J ends, which lost 6 bases and 3 bases, there was a span of 17 bases. Germline V gene lookup returns CDR1 MDHEN and CDR2 SYDVKM. The length of the CDR3 is 15 residues. CDR3 nucleotide sequence: TGTGCCAGCAGATCCACAGGGCCGGGGGAAGAGACCCAGTACTTC. Translation: CASRSTGPGEETQYF.

The J gene is TRBJ2-3, the V gene TRBV28; D gene ambiguous. V shed 4 bases and J shed 0 bases, with 11 bases lying between them. The CDR3 covers 15 residues. The germline gives CDR1 MDHEN, CDR2 SYDVKM. This CDR3 reads CASSSWHRSTDTQYF. Written as DNA, the CDR3 is TGTGCCAGCAGTTCATGGCACCGAAGCACAGATACGCAGTATTTT. The full variable domain, with the rest looked up from reference TRBV28 and TRBJ2-3, is DVKVTQSSRYLVKRTGEKVFLECVQDMDHENMFWYRQDPGLGLRLIYFSYDVKMKEKGDIPEGYSVSREKKERFSLILESASTNQTSMYLCASSSWHRSTDTQYFGPGTRLTVL.

V gene TRBV7-2 combines with J gene TRBJ2-1, with TRBD2 matching over 10 bases. The CDR3 runs to 18 residues. V was clipped by 5 bases and J by 1 base; unmatched bases: 11. Germline V CDR1 and CDR2: SGHTA, FQGNSA. The CDR3 nucleotides read TGTGCCAGCAGCCCAGACCAGCGGGAGGGCCCTTCCTACAATGAGCAGTTCTTC. This translates into CASSPDQREGPSYNEQFF.